Listed below are T cell receptor beta chains from one sample, sequenced in a study of Graves' ophthalmopathy and Graves' hyperthyroidism. A single record per CDR3 protein comes from TCRdb applying MiXCR to the multiplex PCR reads. The sample lists over a million distinct CDR3 sequences; about 35% were seen once. The sequenced sample was peripheral blood or thyroid tissue (not recorded which). The receptors were sampled from an adult man with Graves' hyperthyroidism. Each CDR3 is given without its conserved first and last residue. The size entry is marked missing in some rows and otherwise reads once, few, many or a size class.

clone size	V gene	J gene	CDR3 protein
-	TRBV7-2	TRBJ2-1	ASSLDPGTSGGNEQF
few	TRBV25-1	TRBJ1-3	ASSPGGVAGNTIY
many	TRBV2	TRBJ1-5	ASSEPGGARSNQPQH
-	TRBV20-1	TRBJ2-7	SVNKQGLVGSYEQY
many	TRBV11-2	TRBJ1-6	ASSHVPSSPLH
-	TRBV29-1	TRBJ2-2	SSRGAKNTGELF
-	TRBV29-1	TRBJ2-7	SVAGGQENYEQY
-	TRBV7-2	TRBJ2-7	ASSMGTVSEQY
once	TRBV7-9	TRBJ2-7	ASQLTDGYYEQY
-	TRBV9	TRBJ2-7	ASSPSGGD
many	TRBV7-3	TRBJ2-7	ASSFQPGDYEQY
-	TRBV11-2	TRBJ1-5	ASRPGQVGIGNQPQH
few	TRBV4-3	TRBJ2-2	ASSQEGYLGELF
few	TRBV12-3/TRBV12-4	TRBJ1-1	ASTPDRVVPEAF
few	TRBV25-1	TRBJ2-7	ASLDWYEQY
-	TRBV5-1	TRBJ2-5	ASSFGVRPIGEETQY
many	TRBV20-1	TRBJ2-5	SARESITGTGETQY
many	TRBV10-3	TRBJ1-3	AIQGSGNTIY
-	TRBV29-1	TRBJ2-5	TQETQY
many	TRBV5-1	TRBJ1-4	ASSLRDGNEKLF
many	TRBV7-9	TRBJ1-3	ASSWARVDTIY
once	TRBV15	TRBJ2-3	ATSMTSSDTQY
-	TRBV11-2	TRBJ2-2	ASSPRGGGGELF
many	TRBV2	TRBJ1-5	ASSENLSGNQPQH
many	TRBV10-3	TRBJ2-6	AIGQGSSGANVLT
-	TRBV19	TRBJ2-7	ASSVTGFYEQY
few	TRBV19	TRBJ1-5	ASSTTAAADQPQH
many	TRBV12-3/TRBV12-4	TRBJ1-2	ASTHREGYT
-	TRBV7-8	TRBJ2-2	ASSPTGRNTGELF
few	TRBV10-3	TRBJ1-1	AISYLPGELEAF
-	TRBV12-3/TRBV12-4	TRBJ2-7	ASSKGQGSYEQY
-	TRBV29-1	TRBJ1-1	SVEWGYGGNTEAF
many	TRBV10-2	TRBJ2-6	ASSESFSGANVLT
-	TRBV24-1	TRBJ1-1	ATSDTTGGEEAF
-	TRBV20-1	TRBJ2-7	SARKVGGQHYLEQY
many	TRBV20-1	TRBJ2-7	SARVLAGVLEQY
few	TRBV12-3/TRBV12-4	TRBJ1-6	ASSLGSSWGDSPLH
-	TRBV2	TRBJ2-7	ASGGRSSGTYEQY
-	TRBV28	TRBJ1-1	ASSLDIPMGTEAF
-	TRBV6-1	TRBJ1-5	ASSSAALRSNQPQH
-	TRBV2	TRBJ2-7	ASSYVLTLPSYEQY
-	TRBV25-1	TRBJ1-6	ASSDYLH
many	TRBV20-1	TRBJ2-7	SAEPSGPTAYEQY
few	TRBV6-6	TRBJ2-7	ASTEQGAITEQY
-	TRBV9	TRBJ2-5	ASSEQEAGETQY
many	TRBV10-3	TRBJ2-7	AISEYKGLAGGNYEQY
-	TRBV10-3	TRBJ1-5	AISGYGQNYQPQR
-	TRBV5-1	TRBJ2-5	ASSLARAGGRETQY
few	TRBV12-3/TRBV12-4	TRBJ2-7	ASSVGLLPGVQY
-	TRBV6-5	TRBJ1-1	ASSYLSFPGQVVTATEAF
-	TRBV20-1	TRBJ1-3	SAQMGVLSGNTIY
few	TRBV4-3	TRBJ1-5	ASSQRHTGTTNPDSNQPQH
many	TRBV19	TRBJ1-2	ASTSLGGYT
-	TRBV5-1	TRBJ2-5	ASSQDRLQPQY